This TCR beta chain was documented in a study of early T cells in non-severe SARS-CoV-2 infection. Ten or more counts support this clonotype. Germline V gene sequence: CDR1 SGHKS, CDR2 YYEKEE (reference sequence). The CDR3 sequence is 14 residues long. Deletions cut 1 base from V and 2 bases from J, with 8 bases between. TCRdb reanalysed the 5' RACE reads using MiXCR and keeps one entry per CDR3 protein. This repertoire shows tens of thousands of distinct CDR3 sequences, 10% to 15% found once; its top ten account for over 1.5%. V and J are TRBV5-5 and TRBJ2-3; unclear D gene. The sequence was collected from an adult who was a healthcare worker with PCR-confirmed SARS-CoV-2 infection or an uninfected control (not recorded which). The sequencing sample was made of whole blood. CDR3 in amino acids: CASSLLDPTDTQYF. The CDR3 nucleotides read TGTGCCAGCAGCTTGCTGGACCCCACAGATACGCAGTATTTT.